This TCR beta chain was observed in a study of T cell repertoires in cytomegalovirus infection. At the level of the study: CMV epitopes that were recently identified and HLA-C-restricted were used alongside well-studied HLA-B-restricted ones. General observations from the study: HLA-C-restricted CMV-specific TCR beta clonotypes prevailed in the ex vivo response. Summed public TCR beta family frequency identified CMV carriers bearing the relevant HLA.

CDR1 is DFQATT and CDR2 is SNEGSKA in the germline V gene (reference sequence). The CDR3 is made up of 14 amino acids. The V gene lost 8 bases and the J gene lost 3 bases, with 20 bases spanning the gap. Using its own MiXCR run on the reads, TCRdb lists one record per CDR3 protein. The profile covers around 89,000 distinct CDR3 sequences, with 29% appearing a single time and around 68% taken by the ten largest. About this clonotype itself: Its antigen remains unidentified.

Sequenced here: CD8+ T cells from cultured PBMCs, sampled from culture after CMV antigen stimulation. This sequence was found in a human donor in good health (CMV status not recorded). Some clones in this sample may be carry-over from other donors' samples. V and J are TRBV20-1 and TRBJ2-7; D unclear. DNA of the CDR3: TGCAGTTCATTCCCCACCGACGTAAACTACGAGCAGTACTTC. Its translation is CSSFPTDVNYEQYF.